These 3 T cell receptor beta chains came from one sample sequenced in a study of human T cells and chemical hapten exposure. MiXCR was run by TCRdb on the RACE reads, yielding one entry per CDR3 protein. Here the sample spans some 350,000 distinct CDR3 sequences, about 7% being singletons. The time point denotes: patch test 1, 2 weeks after DPC sensitization. Treatment in this sample: therapeutic diphenylcyclopropenone sensitization with weekly scalp DPC. This specimen consisted of whole blood, obtained in connection with sensitization to the hapten diphenylcyclopropenone (DPC). These receptors originate from a woman younger than 30 with alopecia areata. Some clones in this sample may be carry-over from other donors' samples.

This CDR3 is CASSTLRGSSKTQYF. CDR3 bases: TGTGCCAGCAGTACCCTGCGGGGGAGTTCGAAGACCCAGTACTTC. This chain joins TRBV6-1 and TRBJ2-5, with TRBD2 matching 7 bases. The CDR3 runs 15 residues. V shed 5 bases, J shed 6 bases, and the junction held 12 bases outside the gene matches. Looked up from germline, CDR1 is MNHNS and CDR2 is SASEGT.

The V call is TRBV10-3, the J call TRBJ1-2; D remains unclear. V lost 8 bases to trimming and J lost 0 bases, with 10 bases between them. From germline, CDR1 is ENHRY and CDR2 SYGVKD. The CDR3 has 13 amino acids. The DNA for the CDR3 is TGTGCCATCCCGGCAGCAGCTAACTATGGCTACACCTTC. Translated: CAIPAAANYGYTF.

This clonotype was seen ten or more times. This chain joins TRBV12-3 or TRBV12-4 and TRBJ2-1, with D possibly TRBD2 on 6 matching bases. The CDR3 has 14 residues. The V gene lost 5 bases and the J gene lost 10 bases, with 18 bases spanning the gap. The CDR3 DNA reads as TGTGCCAGCAGTCCCGAAATTGGGGGGTGGGAGCAGTTCTTC. The encoded protein is CASSPEIGGWEQFF.